The clone carrying this T cell receptor beta chain was seen at least ten times. Germline V lookup: CDR1 SGHAT, CDR2 FQNNGV. The CDR3 runs to 15 residues. The V gene end was trimmed by 3 bases and the J gene end by 11 bases; junction bases not matched to a gene: 15. Ophthalmopathic donors had moderate-to-severe activity, CAS ≥3 and NOSPECS ≥4, with disease that had lasted under 3 months. The PBMCs had their origin in roughly 10 ml of fresh peripheral blood. This sample is part of a study of Graves' ophthalmopathy and Graves' hyperthyroidism. Whole-study context: The collection of peripheral blood took place at initial diagnosis, before any treatment.

Beta-chain TCR CDR3 regions were amplified from RNA transcripts. HTBI primers were employed in first-round RT-PCR, then a second-round multiplex PCR followed. TCRdb reprocessed the multiplex PCR reads with MiXCR, giving one entry per CDR3 protein. The data show around 670,000 distinct CDR3 sequences, roughly two fifths seen once. Sequencing used peripheral blood. V usage is TRBV11-2 and J usage is TRBJ1-1; 7 bases fit TRBD1. This receptor was identified in an adult man with Graves' ophthalmopathy. CDR3 residues: CASSLLRGQGSHAFF. CDR3 bases: TGTGCCAGCAGCTTGCTGAGGGGGCAGGGGTCTCACGCTTTCTTT.